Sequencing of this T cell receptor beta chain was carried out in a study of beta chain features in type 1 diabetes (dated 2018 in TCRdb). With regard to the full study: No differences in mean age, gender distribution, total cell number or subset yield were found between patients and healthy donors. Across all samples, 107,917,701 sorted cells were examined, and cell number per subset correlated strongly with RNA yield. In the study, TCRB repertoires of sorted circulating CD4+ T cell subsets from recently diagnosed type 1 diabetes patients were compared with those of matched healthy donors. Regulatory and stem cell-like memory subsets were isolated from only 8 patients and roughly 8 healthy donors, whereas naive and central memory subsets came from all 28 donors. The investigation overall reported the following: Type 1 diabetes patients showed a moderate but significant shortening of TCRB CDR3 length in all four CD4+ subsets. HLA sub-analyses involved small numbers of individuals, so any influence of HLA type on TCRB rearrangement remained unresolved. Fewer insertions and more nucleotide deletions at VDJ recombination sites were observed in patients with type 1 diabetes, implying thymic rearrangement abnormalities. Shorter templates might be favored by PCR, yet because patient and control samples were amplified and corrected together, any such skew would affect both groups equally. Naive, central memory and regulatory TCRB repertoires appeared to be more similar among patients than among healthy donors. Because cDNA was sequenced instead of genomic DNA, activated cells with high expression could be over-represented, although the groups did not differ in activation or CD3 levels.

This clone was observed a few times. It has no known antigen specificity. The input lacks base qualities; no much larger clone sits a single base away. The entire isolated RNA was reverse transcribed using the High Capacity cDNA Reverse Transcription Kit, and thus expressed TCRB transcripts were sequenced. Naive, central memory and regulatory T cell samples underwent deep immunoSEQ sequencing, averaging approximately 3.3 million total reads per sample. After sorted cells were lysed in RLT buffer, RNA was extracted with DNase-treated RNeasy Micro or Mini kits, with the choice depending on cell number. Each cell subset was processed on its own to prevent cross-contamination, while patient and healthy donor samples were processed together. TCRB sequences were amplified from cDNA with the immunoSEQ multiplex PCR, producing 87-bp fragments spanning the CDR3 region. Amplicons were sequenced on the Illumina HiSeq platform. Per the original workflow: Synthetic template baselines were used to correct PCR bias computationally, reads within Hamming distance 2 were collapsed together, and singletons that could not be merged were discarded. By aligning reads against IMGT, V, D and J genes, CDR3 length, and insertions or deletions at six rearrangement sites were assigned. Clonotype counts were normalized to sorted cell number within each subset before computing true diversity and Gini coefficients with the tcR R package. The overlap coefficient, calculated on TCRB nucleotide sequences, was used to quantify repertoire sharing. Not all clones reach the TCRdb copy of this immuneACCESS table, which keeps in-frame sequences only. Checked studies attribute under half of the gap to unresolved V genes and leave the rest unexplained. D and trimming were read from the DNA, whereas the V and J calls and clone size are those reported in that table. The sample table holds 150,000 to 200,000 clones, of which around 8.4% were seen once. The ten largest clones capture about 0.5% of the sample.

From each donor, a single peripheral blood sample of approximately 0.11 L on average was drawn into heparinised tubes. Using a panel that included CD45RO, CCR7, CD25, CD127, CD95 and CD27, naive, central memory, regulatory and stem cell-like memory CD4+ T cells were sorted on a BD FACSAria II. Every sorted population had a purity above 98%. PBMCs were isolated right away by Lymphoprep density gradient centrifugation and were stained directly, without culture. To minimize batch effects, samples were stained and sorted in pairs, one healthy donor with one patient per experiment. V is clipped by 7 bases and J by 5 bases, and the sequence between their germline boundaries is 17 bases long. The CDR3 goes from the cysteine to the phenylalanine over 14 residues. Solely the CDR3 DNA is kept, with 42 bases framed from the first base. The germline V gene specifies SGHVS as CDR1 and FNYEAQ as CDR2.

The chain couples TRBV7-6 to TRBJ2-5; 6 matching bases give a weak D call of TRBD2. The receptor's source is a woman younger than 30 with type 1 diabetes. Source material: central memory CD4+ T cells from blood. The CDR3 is CASTQGPGGETQYF. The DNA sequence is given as TGTGCCAGCACCCAAGGACCTGGGGGGGAGACCCAGTACTTC.